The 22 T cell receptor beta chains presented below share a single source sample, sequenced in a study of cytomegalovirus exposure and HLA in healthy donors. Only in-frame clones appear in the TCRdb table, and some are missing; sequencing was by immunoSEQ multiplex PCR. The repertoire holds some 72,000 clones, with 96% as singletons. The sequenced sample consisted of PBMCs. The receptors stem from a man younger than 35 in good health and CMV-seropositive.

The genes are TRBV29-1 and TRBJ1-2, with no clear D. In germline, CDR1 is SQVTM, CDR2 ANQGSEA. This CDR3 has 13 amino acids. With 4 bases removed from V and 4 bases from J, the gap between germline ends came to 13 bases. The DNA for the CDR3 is TGCAGCGTTGTCGTCCCGGGTAGCTATGGCTACACCTTC. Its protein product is CSVVVPGSYGYTF.

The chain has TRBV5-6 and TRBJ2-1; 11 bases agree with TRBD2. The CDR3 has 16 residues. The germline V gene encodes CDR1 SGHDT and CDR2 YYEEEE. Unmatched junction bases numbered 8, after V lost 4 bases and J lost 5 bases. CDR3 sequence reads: CASSPKGLAENNEQFF. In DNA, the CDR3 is TGTGCCAGCAGCCCTAAGGGACTAGCGGAAAACAATGAGCAGTTCTTC. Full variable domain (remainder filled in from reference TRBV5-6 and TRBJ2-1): DAGVTQSPTHLIKTRGQQVTLRCSPKSGHDTVSWYQQALGQGPQFIFQYYEEEERQRGNFPDRFSGHQFPNYSSELNVNALLLGDSALYLCASSPKGLAENNEQFFGPGTRLTVL.

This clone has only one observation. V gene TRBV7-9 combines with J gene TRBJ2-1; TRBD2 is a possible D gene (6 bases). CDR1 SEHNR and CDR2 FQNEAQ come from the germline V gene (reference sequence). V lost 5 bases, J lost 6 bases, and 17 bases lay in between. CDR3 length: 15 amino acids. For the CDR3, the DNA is TGTGCCAGCAGCATCTTGGGTCGGGGGAGCAATGAGCAGTTCTTC. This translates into CASSILGRGSNEQFF.

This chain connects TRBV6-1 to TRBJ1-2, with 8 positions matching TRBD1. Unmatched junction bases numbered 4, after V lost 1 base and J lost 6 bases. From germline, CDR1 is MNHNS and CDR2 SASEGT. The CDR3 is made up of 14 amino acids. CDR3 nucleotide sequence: TGTGCCAGCAGTGAAGACAGGGGGAAGGATGGCTACACCTTC. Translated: CASSEDRGKDGYTF.

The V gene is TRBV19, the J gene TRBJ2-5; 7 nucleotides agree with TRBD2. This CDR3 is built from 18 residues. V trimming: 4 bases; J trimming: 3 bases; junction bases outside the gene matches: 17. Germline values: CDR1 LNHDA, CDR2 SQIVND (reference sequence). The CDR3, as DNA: TGTGCCAGTAGTAGACCCCCATCAGTGGCGGGAGTGGAAGAGACCCAGTACTTC. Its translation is CASSRPPSVAGVEETQYF.

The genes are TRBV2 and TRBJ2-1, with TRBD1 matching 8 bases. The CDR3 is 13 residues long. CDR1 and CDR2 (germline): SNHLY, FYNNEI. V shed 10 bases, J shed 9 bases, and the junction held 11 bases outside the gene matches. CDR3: CANRGTGTGEQFF. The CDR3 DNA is TGTGCCAACCGCGGGACAGGCACGGGTGAGCAGTTCTTC.

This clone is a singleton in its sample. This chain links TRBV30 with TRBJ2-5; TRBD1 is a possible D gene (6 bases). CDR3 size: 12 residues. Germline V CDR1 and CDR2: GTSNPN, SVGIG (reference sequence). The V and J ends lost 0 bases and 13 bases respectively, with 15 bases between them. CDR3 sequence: CAWSVDVGGPYF. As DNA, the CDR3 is TGTGCCTGGAGTGTTGACGTAGGGGGACCGTACTTC.

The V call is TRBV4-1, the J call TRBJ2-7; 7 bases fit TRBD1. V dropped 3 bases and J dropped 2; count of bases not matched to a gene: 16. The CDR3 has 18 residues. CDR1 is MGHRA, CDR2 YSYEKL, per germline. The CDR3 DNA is TGCGCCAGCAGCCAGACGGGGACAGTCGGTCGGGATACCTACGAGCAGTACTTC. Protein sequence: CASSQTGTVGRDTYEQYF.

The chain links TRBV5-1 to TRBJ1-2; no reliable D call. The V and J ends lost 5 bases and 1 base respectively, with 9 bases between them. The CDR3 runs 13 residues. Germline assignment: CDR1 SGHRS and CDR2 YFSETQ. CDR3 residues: CASRFEINYGYTF. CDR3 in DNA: TGCGCCAGCAGGTTTGAGATTAACTATGGCTACACCTTC.

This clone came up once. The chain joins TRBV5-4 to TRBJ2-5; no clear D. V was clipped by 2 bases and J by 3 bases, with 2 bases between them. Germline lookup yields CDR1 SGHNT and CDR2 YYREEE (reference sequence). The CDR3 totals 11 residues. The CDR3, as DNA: TGTGCCAGCAGCTTCGAAGAGACCCAGTACTTC. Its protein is CASSFEETQYF.

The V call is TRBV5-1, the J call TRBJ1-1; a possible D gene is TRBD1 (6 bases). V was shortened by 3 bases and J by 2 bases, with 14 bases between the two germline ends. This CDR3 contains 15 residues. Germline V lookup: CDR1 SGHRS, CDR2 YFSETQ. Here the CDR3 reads CASSYEGQQNTEAFF. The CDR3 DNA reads TGCGCCAGCAGCTATGAAGGACAGCAAAACACTGAAGCTTTCTTT. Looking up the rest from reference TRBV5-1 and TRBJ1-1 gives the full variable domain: KAGVTQTPRYLIKTRGQQVTLSCSPISGHRSVSWYQQTPGQGLQFLFEYFSETQRNKGNFPGRFSGRQFSNSRSEMNVSTLELGDSALYLCASSYEGQQNTEAFFGQGTRLTVV.

The CDR3 sequence: CASSISAGDTQYF. The CDR3 DNA is TGTGCCAGTAGTATATCCGCGGGGGATACGCAGTATTTT. The chain links TRBV19 to TRBJ2-3, with D possibly being TRBD2 (6 bases). The CDR3 sequence is 13 residues long. With 2 bases removed from V and 6 bases from J, the gap between germline ends came to 9 bases. Per germline, CDR1 LNHDA and CDR2 SQIVND (reference sequence).

This CDR3 reads CAISDVGQGSSYEQYF. CDR3 sequence (DNA): TGTGCCATCAGTGACGTTGGACAGGGAAGCTCCTACGAGCAGTACTTC. The V and J genes are TRBV10-3 and TRBJ2-7; 8 bases are shared with TRBD1. V dropped 3 bases and J dropped 0; count of bases not matched to a gene: 7. There are 16 residues in the CDR3. Per germline, CDR1 ENHRY and CDR2 SYGVKD.

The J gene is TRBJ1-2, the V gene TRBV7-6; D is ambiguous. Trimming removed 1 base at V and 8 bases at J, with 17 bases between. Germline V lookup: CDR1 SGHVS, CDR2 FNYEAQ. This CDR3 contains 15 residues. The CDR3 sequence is CASSLDLQGVGGYTF. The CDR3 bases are TGTGCCAGCAGCTTAGATTTACAAGGTGTCGGGGGCTACACCTTC. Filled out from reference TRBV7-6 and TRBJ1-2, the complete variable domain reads GAGVSQSPRYKVTKRGQDVALRCDPISGHVSLYWYRQALGQGPEFLTYFNYEAQQDKSGLPNDRFSAERPEGSISTLTIQRTEQRDSAMYRCASSLDLQGVGGYTFGSGTRLTVV.

CDR3 DNA sequence: TGTGCCAGCAGAGCCGGGTACGGGAACACTGAAGCTTTCTTT. This sequence encodes CASRAGYGNTEAFF. The chain employs TRBV7-2 and TRBJ1-1; D gene unclear. Germline CDR1 and CDR2: SGHTA and FQGNSA. V lost 6 bases to trimming and J lost 1 base, with 12 bases between them. The CDR3 contains 14 residues.

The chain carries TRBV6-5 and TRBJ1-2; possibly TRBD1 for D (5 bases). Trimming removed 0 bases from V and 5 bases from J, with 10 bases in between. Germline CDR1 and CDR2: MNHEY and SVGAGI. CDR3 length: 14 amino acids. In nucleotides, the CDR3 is TGTGCCAGCAGTTACTCGACAGTGGGTTATGGCTACACCTTC. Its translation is CASSYSTVGYGYTF.

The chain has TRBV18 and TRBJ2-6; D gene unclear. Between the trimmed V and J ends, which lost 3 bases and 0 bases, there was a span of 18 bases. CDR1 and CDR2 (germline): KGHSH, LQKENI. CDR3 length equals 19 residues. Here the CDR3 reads CASSPSVPRTFSGANVLTF. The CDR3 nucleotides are TGTGCCAGCTCACCCTCCGTCCCGCGCACCTTCTCTGGGGCCAACGTCCTGACTTTC.

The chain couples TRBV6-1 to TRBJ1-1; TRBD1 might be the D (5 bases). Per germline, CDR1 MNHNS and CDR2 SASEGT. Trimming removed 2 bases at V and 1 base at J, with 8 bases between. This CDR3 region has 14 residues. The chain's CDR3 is CASSEIQGNTEAFF. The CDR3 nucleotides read TGTGCCAGCAGTGAAATTCAGGGGAACACTGAAGCTTTCTTT.

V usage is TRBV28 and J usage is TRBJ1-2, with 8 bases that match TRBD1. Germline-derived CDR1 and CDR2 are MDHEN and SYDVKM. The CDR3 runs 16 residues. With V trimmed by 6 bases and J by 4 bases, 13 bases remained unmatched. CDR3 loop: CASRERGRGQFYGYTF. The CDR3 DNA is TGTGCCAGCAGGGAAAGGGGCAGGGGGCAGTTCTATGGCTACACCTTC.

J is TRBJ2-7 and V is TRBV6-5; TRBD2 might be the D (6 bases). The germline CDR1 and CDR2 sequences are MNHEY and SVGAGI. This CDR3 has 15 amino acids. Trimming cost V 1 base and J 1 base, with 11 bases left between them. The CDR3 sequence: CASSYFSGASYEQYF. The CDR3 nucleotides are TGTGCCAGCAGTTACTTTAGCGGAGCATCCTACGAGCAGTACTTC.

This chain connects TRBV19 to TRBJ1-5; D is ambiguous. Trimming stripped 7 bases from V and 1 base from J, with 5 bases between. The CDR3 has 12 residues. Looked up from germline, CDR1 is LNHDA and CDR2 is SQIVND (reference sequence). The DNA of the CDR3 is TGTGCCAGTAATCCGAGCAATCAGCCCCAGCATTTT. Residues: CASNPSNQPQHF.

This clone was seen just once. The DNA for the CDR3 is TGTGCCAGCAGCTTAGAGACAGGGAAAGCCGGGGAGCTGTTTTTT. Translation gives CASSLETGKAGELFF. The J gene is TRBJ2-2, the V gene TRBV7-9; 7 nucleotides line up with TRBD1. Germline-derived CDR1 and CDR2 are SEHNR and FQNEAQ (reference sequence). Germline trimming cut 1 base from V and 6 bases from J; bases unmatched to any gene: 5. CDR3 length: 15 residues.